This passage covers 9 T cell receptor beta chains from one sample sequenced in a study of T cells in tuberculosis. Only in-frame clones appear in the TCRdb table, and some are missing; sequencing was by immunoSEQ multiplex PCR. The sample consists of more than 20,000 clones, about 85% of them appearing once. Time point given: new active TB diagnosis, blood taken before or within 7 days of starting treatment. Sample: PBMCs, taken at tuberculosis diagnosis. These receptor sequences come from an adult with tuberculosis.

This chain joins TRBV6-6 and TRBJ2-1; D call uncertain. V was cut by 7 bases and J by 0 bases, with 13 bases left in between. Germline CDR1 reads MNHNY; CDR2 reads SVGAGI (reference sequence). This CDR3 spans 15 amino acids. The CDR3 region has the DNA TGTGCCAGCACCAGTCAGGCAAGCTCCTACAATGAGCAGTTCTTC. It is translated as CASTSQASSYNEQFF.

V gene TRBV7-2 combines with J gene TRBJ1-4, with D tentatively TRBD1 (6 bases). V was clipped by 5 bases and J by 4 bases, with 11 bases between them. In germline, CDR1 is SGHTA, CDR2 FQGNSA. This CDR3 contains 14 residues. Here the CDR3 DNA reads TGTGCCAGCAGCCCCCAGGGGAATAATGAAAAACTGTTTTTT. Residues: CASSPQGNNEKLFF.

The chain has TRBV7-2 and TRBJ1-5; 7 bases match TRBD1. V trimming: 6 bases; J trimming: 4 bases; junction bases outside the gene matches: 6. The CDR3 totals 14 residues. Germline values: CDR1 SGHTA, CDR2 FQGNSA. The CDR3 sequence: CASRGGQLNQPQHF. CDR3 bases: TGTGCCAGCAGGGGGGGACAGCTTAATCAGCCCCAGCATTTT.

The chain uses TRBV18 and TRBJ1-4; D is uncertain. Trimming left V 3 bases short and J 4 bases short, with 9 bases between. CDR3 length: 14 amino acids. Germline assignment: CDR1 KGHSH and CDR2 LQKENI. The CDR3 here is CASSPPSRNEKLFF. The DNA of the CDR3 is TGTGCCAGCTCACCTCCGAGTCGTAATGAAAAACTGTTTTTT.

The V and J genes are TRBV6-1 and TRBJ2-7; 9 positions agree with TRBD2. The CDR3 extends over 14 amino acids. J gave up 2 bases and V 4 bases, and 3 bases lay outside the gene matches. Germline loops: CDR1 MNHNS, CDR2 SASEGT. CDR3 in DNA: TGTGCCAGCAGTGCGCTAGCGGGGCCCTACGAGCAGTACTTC. Translated, it gives CASSALAGPYEQYF.

This chain links TRBV10-3 with TRBJ1-3, with D tentatively TRBD1 (6 bases). Germline lookup yields CDR1 ENHRY and CDR2 SYGVKD. There are 15 residues in the CDR3. V shed 0 bases and J shed 8 bases, with 14 bases lying between them. The CDR3 is CAISESTGYVYTIYF. In DNA form, the CDR3 reads TGTGCCATCAGTGAGTCAACAGGGTATGTCTACACCATATATTTT.

This chain connects TRBV6-4 to TRBJ2-3; maybe TRBD1 (5 bases). Germline CDR1 and CDR2: MRHNA and SNTAGT. The CDR3 has 14 residues. Trimming took 3 bases from V and 0 from J, leaving 7 bases between them. The CDR3 loop is CASSERGSTDTQYF. The CDR3 DNA reads TGTGCCAGCAGTGAAAGGGGAAGCACAGATACGCAGTATTTT.

This chain links TRBV6-6 with TRBJ1-1; D is unclear. The CDR3 totals 16 residues. Germline V gives CDR1 MNHNY, CDR2 SVGAGI (reference sequence). The germline V and J ends were trimmed by 8 bases and 2 bases, with 21 bases remaining between them. CDR3 residues: CASDKMARQKNTEAFF. Written as DNA, the CDR3 is TGTGCCAGCGATAAGATGGCGCGGCAGAAAAACACTGAAGCTTTCTTT.

The genes are TRBV20-1 and TRBJ1-1, with D possibly matching TRBD1 (5 bases). CDR3 length: 11 amino acids. Germline V lookup: CDR1 DFQATT, CDR2 SNEGSKA (reference sequence). V was shortened by 1 base and J by 9 bases, with 9 bases between the two germline ends. CDR3 in amino acids: CSARGQPQAFF. The CDR3, as DNA: TGCAGTGCTAGAGGACAGCCGCAAGCTTTCTTT.